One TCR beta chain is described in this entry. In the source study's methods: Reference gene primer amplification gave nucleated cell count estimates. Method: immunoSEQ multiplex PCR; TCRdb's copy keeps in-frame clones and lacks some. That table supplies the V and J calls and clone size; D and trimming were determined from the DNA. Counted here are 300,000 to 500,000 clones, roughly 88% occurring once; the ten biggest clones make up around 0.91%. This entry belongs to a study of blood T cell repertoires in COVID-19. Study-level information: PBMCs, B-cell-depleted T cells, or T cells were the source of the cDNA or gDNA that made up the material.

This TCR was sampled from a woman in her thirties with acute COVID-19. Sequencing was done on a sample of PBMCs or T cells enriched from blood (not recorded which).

In DNA, the CDR3 is TGTGCCAGCAGTACAGGGAAGGGGAGGGTCTATGGCTACACCTTC. Protein sequence: CASSTGKGRVYGYTF. The chain combines TRBV6-5 with TRBJ1-2; weak D call: TRBD1 (6 bases). The CDR3 runs 15 residues. From germline, CDR1 is MNHEY and CDR2 SVGAGI. The V and J ends lost 5 bases and 4 bases respectively, with 17 bases between them.